Below are 28 T cell receptor beta chains sequenced from a single sample in a study of monozygotic twins with inflammatory bowel disease. TCRdb reprocessed the 5' RACE reads and stores each CDR3 protein as one record, lacking DNA. The sample holds about 170,000 distinct CDR3 sequences. Sample: blood. The source of these receptors is a human donor with ulcerative colitis or Crohn's disease, or a healthy co-twin of an affected twin (not recorded which).

The chain carries TRBV30 and TRBJ1-1. CDR3 size: 12 residues. Germline V gives CDR1 GTSNPN, CDR2 SVGIG (reference sequence). This CDR3 reads CAWSPLNTEAFF.

The rearrangement joins TRBV5-1 to TRBJ2-1; TCRdb's D call of TRBD2 is untestable without DNA. The CDR3 consists of 14 residues. The germline V gene has CDR1 SGHRS and CDR2 YFSETQ. CDR3 region: CASSPLQREGEQFF.

The chain carries TRBV5-4 and TRBJ2-5; TCRdb's D gene call, TRBD1, goes unchecked for lack of DNA. Germline CDR1 reads SGHNT; CDR2 reads YYREEE (reference sequence). There are 13 residues in the CDR3. The CDR3: CASSVSGVETQYF.

The rearrangement uses TRBV29-1 and TRBJ1-5; TCRdb gives TRBD1 as the D gene, but with no DNA this cannot be confirmed. The CDR3 contains 14 residues. Looked up from germline, CDR1 is SQVTM and CDR2 is ANQGSEA. Here the CDR3 reads CSVIPVGPNQPQHF.

The chain employs TRBV28 and TRBJ2-5; TCRdb designates TRBD1, a call that cannot be tested without DNA. Germline V gene sequence: CDR1 MDHEN, CDR2 SYDVKM. The CDR3 has 16 residues. This CDR3 is CASSPWTTGDQETQYF.

The rearrangement joins TRBV7-8 to TRBJ2-3. CDR1 SGHVS and CDR2 FQNEAQ come from the germline V gene. This CDR3 region has 14 residues. CDR3: CASSLAGETDTQYF.

The rearrangement links TRBV12-3 or TRBV12-4 to TRBJ2-1. The CDR3 sequence is 13 residues long. The CDR3 spells CASSLNSNKGQFF.

This sequence joins TRBV29-1 and TRBJ2-3; the TCRdb call, TRBD2, lacks DNA for checking. The germline V gene has CDR1 SQVTM and CDR2 ANQGSEA. The CDR3 covers 15 residues. CDR3 protein: CSAAAAGSSTDTQYF.

The chain recombines TRBV29-1 with TRBJ2-7. This CDR3 has 13 residues. Germline V gene sequence: CDR1 SQVTM, CDR2 ANQGSEA. CDR3 region: CSVEDMDSYEQYF.

V usage is TRBV6-1 and J usage is TRBJ1-2; TCRdb picks TRBD1, but there is no DNA to check that call. Germline assignment: CDR1 MNHNS and CDR2 SASEGT. This CDR3 spans 13 amino acids. CDR3 sequence reads: CASSATGEIGYTF.

V usage is TRBV12-3 or TRBV12-4 and J usage is TRBJ2-1. The CDR3 runs to 15 residues. CDR3 region: CASRTTGRAHNEQFF.

CDR3 amino acids: CASSYYRTSGRATGANVLTF. This chain joins TRBV6-2 or TRBV6-3 and TRBJ2-6; the D gene TCRdb calls, TRBD2, cannot be checked with no DNA. Germline V gene data show CDR1 as MNHEY and CDR2 as SVGEGT. This CDR3 contains 20 residues.

The V call is TRBV20-1, the J call TRBJ1-1; the D gene TCRdb calls, TRBD1, cannot be checked with no DNA. CDR3 length: 14 amino acids. The germline CDR1 and CDR2 sequences are DFQATT and SNEGSKA (reference sequence). The CDR3 spells CSAIQGARNTEAFF.

The chain combines TRBV6-1 with TRBJ2-7; lacking DNA, the TRBD1 call made by TCRdb goes unchecked. The CDR3 spans 13 residues. CDR1 is MNHNS, CDR2 SASEGT, per germline. This CDR3 is CASSQDREGEQYF.

This rearrangement joins TRBV7-2 to TRBJ2-1; TCRdb selects TRBD2, and the lack of DNA leaves this call unchecked. The CDR3 contains 16 residues. Germline loops: CDR1 SGHTA, CDR2 FQGNSA. The CDR3 loop is CASSLVAGGSYNEQFF.

The V gene is TRBV12-3 or TRBV12-4, the J gene TRBJ1-1. This CDR3 has 13 amino acids. CDR3 sequence reads: CASSFAGTTEAFF.

The V call is TRBV27, the J call TRBJ2-7; the D gene TCRdb calls, TRBD2, cannot be checked with no DNA. Germline lookup yields CDR1 MNHEY and CDR2 SMNVEV (reference sequence). The CDR3 runs to 18 residues. The CDR3 is CASSHGTSGSLTLEEQYF.

The chain recombines TRBV12-3 or TRBV12-4 with TRBJ2-7; TCRdb's assignment of TRBD2 cannot be checked, as there is no DNA. The CDR3 covers 15 residues. The CDR3: CASSLRGLAGYEQYF.

The chain is built from TRBV5-1 and TRBJ2-7; TCRdb proposes TRBD2, but this gene call is untestable without DNA. The V gene's germline CDR1 is SGHRS and CDR2 YFSETQ. There are 15 residues in the CDR3. The CDR3 is CASSLSSGSRDEQYF.

The chain is built from TRBV19 and TRBJ2-5. From germline, CDR1 is LNHDA and CDR2 SQIVND (reference sequence). This CDR3 contains 13 residues. The CDR3: CATSVDGQETQYF. The whole variable domain, filled in from reference TRBV19 and TRBJ2-5, reads DGGITQSPKYLFRKEGQNVTLSCEQNLNHDAMYWYRQDPGQGLRLIYYSQIVNDFQKGDIAEGYSVSREKKESFPLTVTSAQKNPTAFYLCATSVDGQETQYFGPGTRLLVL.

The chain couples TRBV28 to TRBJ2-7; TCRdb picks TRBD1, but there is no DNA to check that call. CDR3 size: 15 residues. Germline V gene sequence: CDR1 MDHEN, CDR2 SYDVKM. CDR3 region: CASSLGASSSYEQYF.

The V call is TRBV7-9, the J call TRBJ2-7. CDR3 length: 16 residues. The germline gives CDR1 SEHNR, CDR2 FQNEAQ (reference sequence). The CDR3 loop reads CASSLASGPASYEQYF.

The rearrangement joins TRBV7-2 to TRBJ2-7. The CDR3 spans 13 residues. The germline V gene encodes CDR1 SGHTA and CDR2 FQGNSA. CDR3 loop: CASSPRFSYEQYF.

This chain uses TRBV10-3 with TRBJ2-1. The germline CDR1 and CDR2 sequences are ENHRY and SYGVKD. CDR3 length: 15 amino acids. The CDR3 loop is CAISESVSSYNEQFF.

The chain carries TRBV20-1 and TRBJ2-1; TCRdb reports TRBD2, a call that lacks DNA to check it against. The CDR3 runs to 15 residues. The germline V gene encodes CDR1 DFQATT and CDR2 SNEGSKA (reference sequence). CDR3 sequence reads: CSAGSGTSGRIEQFF.

This sequence joins TRBV27 and TRBJ2-2. The CDR3 spans 16 residues. Germline V gives CDR1 MNHEY, CDR2 SMNVEV (reference sequence). The CDR3 sequence: CASSFGRNRYTGELFF.

This sequence joins TRBV2 and TRBJ2-5; TCRdb's D gene call, TRBD1, goes unchecked for lack of DNA. This CDR3 is built from 16 residues. The V gene's germline CDR1 is SNHLY and CDR2 FYNNEI. Here the CDR3 reads CASSRLPGQIQETQYF. Based on the CDR3 plus reference TRBV2 and TRBJ2-5, the full variable domain is EPEVTQTPSHQVTQMGQEVILRCVPISNHLYFYWYRQILGQKVEFLVSFYNNEISEKSEIFDDQFSVERPDGSNFTLKIRSTKLEDSAMYFCASSRLPGQIQETQYFGPGTRLLVL.

The V call is TRBV5-1, the J call TRBJ1-2; TCRdb picks TRBD1, but there is no DNA to check that call. This CDR3 comprises 12 residues. The germline gives CDR1 SGHRS, CDR2 YFSETQ. This CDR3 reads CASSGQQGGYTF. The whole variable domain, remainder taken from reference TRBV5-1 and TRBJ1-2, is KAGVTQTPRYLIKTRGQQVTLSCSPISGHRSVSWYQQTPGQGLQFLFEYFSETQRNKGNFPGRFSGRQFSNSRSEMNVSTLELGDSALYLCASSGQQGGYTFGSGTRLTVV.